This record covers a single T cell receptor (beta chain). What it recognizes is unknown. No neoadjuvant therapy was given to the selected pancreatic ductal adenocarcinoma patients before their surgery. Germline CDR1 reads MDHEN; CDR2 reads SYDVKM. The CDR3 length is 14 residues. With 3 bases removed from V and 6 bases from J, the gap between germline ends came to 14 bases. This specimen comes from a study of T cells in pancreatic ductal adenocarcinoma. Measured with immunoSEQ multiplex PCR; TCRdb has only the in-frame clones, and not every one. The sample lists 97,000 or so clones, about 96% occurring once. Points from the study as a whole: Tumor and blood clonality did not differ significantly, about 0.1 versus 0.071. The resected cohort was biased toward the minority with early-stage disease. Unique clonotypes were 8 to 10-fold more numerous in blood than in tumor.

The chain recombines TRBV28 with TRBJ2-5; D is perhaps TRBD2 (6 bases). This clonotype was obtained from a human donor with pancreatic ductal adenocarcinoma. The specimen was PBMCs. The CDR3 DNA is TGTGCCAGCAGTTTTTGGAGGGGTGTAAAGACCCAGTACTTC. It encodes CASSFWRGVKTQYF.